Below, 24 T cell receptor beta chains from the same sample are listed, as sequenced in a study of cytomegalovirus exposure and HLA in healthy donors. The PCR employed 60 Vbeta primers together with 13 Jbeta primers. Clones were sequenced by immunoSEQ multiplex PCR, and TCRdb holds only the in-frame ones, with some missing. The listing contains over 100,000 clones. Material for sequencing was PBMCs. The receptor set was obtained from a man aged 18 to 30 in good health and CMV-seronegative.

This chain connects TRBV7-9 to TRBJ2-7; the D gene is possibly TRBD1 (5 bases). There are 16 residues in the CDR3. Germline V gene lookup returns CDR1 SEHNR and CDR2 FQNEAQ (reference sequence). The germline V and J ends were trimmed by 2 bases and 5 bases, with 19 bases remaining between them. CDR3 DNA sequence: TGTGCCAGCAGCTTAATCTTTGAAACAGGTTGGGACGAGCAGTACTTC. Translating it yields CASSLIFETGWDEQYF. The variable domain in full, completed from reference TRBV7-9 and TRBJ2-7, reads DTGVSQNPRHKITKRGQNVTFRCDPISEHNRLYWYRQTLGQGPEFLTYFQNEAQLEKSRLLSDRFSAERPKGSFSTLEIQRTEQGDSAMYLCASSLIFETGWDEQYFGPGTRLTVT.

About this clone: At one of its ends the junction is not consistent with the germline gene, which may arise from a read error. DNA of the CDR3: TGTGCTAGCAGCCAAGGCGGGGGGACGATTAGCACAGATACGCAGTATTTT. It translates to CASSQGGGTISTDTQYF. V is TRBV7-7 and J is TRBJ2-3; 8 bases align to TRBD2. The CDR3 covers 17 residues. Germline CDR1 reads SSHAT; CDR2 reads FNYEAQ (reference sequence).

V and J are TRBV5-6 and TRBJ2-1, with D perhaps matching TRBD2 (5 bases). From germline, CDR1 is SGHDT and CDR2 YYEEEE. Trimming pared 4 bases from V and 9 bases from J, leaving 11 bases between. The CDR3 spans 12 residues. This CDR3 reads CASSGGLAEQFF. DNA for the CDR3: TGTGCCAGCAGCGGAGGTCTAGCTGAGCAGTTCTTC.

J is TRBJ2-7 and V is TRBV27, with a weak D call TRBD1 (6 bases). Trimming pared 8 bases from V and 2 bases from J, leaving 13 bases between. The CDR3 contains 13 residues. Looked up from germline, CDR1 is MNHEY and CDR2 is SMNVEV (reference sequence). CDR3 residues: CASGYRDTYEQYF. The CDR3 DNA is TGTGCCAGCGGCTACCGGGACACCTACGAGCAGTACTTC.

The J gene is TRBJ2-2, the V gene TRBV5-6, with D unresolved. V was cut by 7 bases and J by 8 bases, with 12 bases left in between. Germline-derived CDR1 and CDR2 are SGHDT and YYEEEE. The CDR3 is 12 amino acids. The CDR3: CASGSLRGELFF. Written as DNA, the CDR3 is TGTGCCAGCGGATCACTCAGGGGGGAGCTGTTTTTT.

This chain links TRBV2 with TRBJ1-5; no definite D call. V was trimmed by 8 bases and J by 4 bases, leaving 21 bases between them. Per germline, CDR1 SNHLY and CDR2 FYNNEI. This CDR3 has 16 residues. This CDR3 reads CASSLLGRGGNQPQHF. For the CDR3, the DNA is TGTGCCAGCTCCCTGCTGGGGAGAGGAGGAAATCAGCCCCAGCATTTT.

V and J are TRBV7-3 and TRBJ2-1; 9 bases match TRBD2. J was trimmed by 8 bases and V by 5 bases; bases with no gene match: 13. Germline V gene lookup returns CDR1 SGHTA and CDR2 FQGTGA. This CDR3 has 16 residues. The CDR3 reads CASSLVAGEGLYEQFF. The CDR3 nucleotides read TGTGCCAGCAGCCTGGTAGCGGGAGAAGGTCTCTATGAGCAGTTCTTC. Together with reference TRBV7-3 and TRBJ2-1, the CDR3 gives the full variable domain: GAGVSQTPSNKVTEKGKYVELRCDPISGHTALYWYRQSLGQGPEFLIYFQGTGAADDSGLPNDRFFAVRPEGSVSTLKIQRTERGDSAVYLCASSLVAGEGLYEQFFGPGTRLTVL.

The chain is built from TRBV19 and TRBJ2-2, with D perhaps matching TRBD1 (6 bases). V was shortened by 3 bases and J by 6 bases, with 14 bases between the two germline ends. From germline, CDR1 is LNHDA and CDR2 SQIVND (reference sequence). The CDR3 totals 15 residues. The CDR3 region has the DNA TGTGCCAGTAGTATCCAACAGGGAAAGGCCGGGGAGCTGTTTTTT. This sequence encodes CASSIQQGKAGELFF.

This sequence joins TRBV6-5 and TRBJ1-1, with D maybe TRBD1 (5 bases). V was shortened by 8 bases and J by 1 base, with 8 bases between the two germline ends. The germline V gene encodes CDR1 MNHEY and CDR2 SVGAGI. CDR3 length: 12 residues. The CDR3 is CASHGQNTEAFF. The CDR3 DNA follows: TGTGCCAGCCATGGACAGAACACTGAAGCTTTCTTT.

This chain links TRBV5-4 with TRBJ2-2, with TRBD1 matching over 7 bases. V shed 3 bases, J shed 0 bases, and the junction held 5 bases outside the gene matches. Germline CDR1 SGHNT, CDR2 YYREEE (reference sequence). This CDR3 is built from 16 residues. The chain's CDR3 is CASSWPTGSNTGELFF. The CDR3 bases are TGTGCCAGCAGCTGGCCGACAGGGTCGAACACCGGGGAGCTGTTTTTT.

V and J are TRBV6-6 and TRBJ2-4, with D possibly matching TRBD1 (6 bases). Trimming took off 6 bases at V and 1 base at J, with 13 bases between the two ends. Germline V gene data show CDR1 as MNHNY and CDR2 as SVGAGI (reference sequence). This CDR3 contains 15 residues. CDR3 DNA sequence: TGTGCCAGCAGCGAGATCGGACAGGCCAAAAACATTCAGTACTTC. Amino acid sequence: CASSEIGQAKNIQYF.

The chain uses TRBV29-1 and TRBJ1-2; 10 bases match TRBD1. The V gene end was trimmed by 2 bases and the J gene end by 5 bases; junction bases not matched to a gene: 2. Germline CDR1 SQVTM, CDR2 ANQGSEA. This CDR3 has 13 amino acids. The CDR3 sequence is CSVERDRGYGYTF. DNA for the CDR3: TGCAGCGTTGAAAGGGACAGGGGTTATGGCTACACCTTC.

V gene TRBV11-2 combines with J gene TRBJ2-7; TRBD1 matches at 8 bases. The CDR3 covers 12 residues. The V and J ends lost 8 bases and 6 bases, in that order; junction bases with no gene match: 6. The germline V gene has CDR1 SGHAT and CDR2 FQNNGV. The CDR3 loop is CASLAGGFEQYF. The CDR3 bases are TGTGCCAGCCTCGCAGGGGGCTTCGAGCAGTACTTC.

This rearrangement joins TRBV29-1 to TRBJ2-5; D unresolved. Near its end, the DNA agrees better with TRBJ2-7, so the J call may be wrong. CDR1 and CDR2 (germline): SQVTM, ANQGSEA. The CDR3 contains 13 residues. The CDR3: CSVVPGATYEQYF. CDR3 coding DNA: TGCAGCGTTGTACCAGGCGCTACCTACGAGCAGTACTTC.

This chain links TRBV11-3 with TRBJ2-5; 10 bases line up with TRBD2. The CDR3 has 17 residues. Germline values: CDR1 SGHNT, CDR2 YENEEA. V lost 1 base to trimming and J lost 5 bases; unmatched junction nucleotides: 10. The CDR3 is CASSLGTSGPSGETQYF. In DNA form, the CDR3 reads TGTGCCAGCAGCTTAGGGACTAGCGGCCCCTCGGGGGAGACCCAGTACTTC.

The rearrangement joins TRBV19 to TRBJ1-1; TRBD1 matches at 8 bases. There are 14 residues in the CDR3. J gave up 3 bases and V 6 bases, and 6 bases lay outside the gene matches. CDR1 is LNHDA and CDR2 is SQIVND in the germline V gene (reference sequence). The CDR3 loop reads CASSWGQEYTEAFF. The CDR3 DNA reads TGTGCCAGTAGCTGGGGACAGGAGTACACTGAAGCTTTCTTT.

The chain combines TRBV19 with TRBJ1-2, with 10 nucleotides matching TRBD1. The CDR3 is 14 amino acids. Trimming cost V 3 bases and J 6 bases; bases outside gene matches: 4. Germline V gene sequence: CDR1 LNHDA, CDR2 SQIVND (reference sequence). The CDR3 nucleotides read TGTGCCAGTAGTATGATCGACAGGGGGCATGGCTACACCTTC. Amino acid sequence: CASSMIDRGHGYTF.

This chain's CDR3 is CSVAGTGEHTIYF. The DNA of the CDR3 is TGCAGCGTTGCCGGGACAGGGGAGCACACCATATATTTT. The V gene is TRBV29-1, the J gene TRBJ1-3; 10 bases match TRBD1. The CDR3 loop spans 13 amino acids. Trimming removed 4 bases from V and 8 bases from J; junction bases left unmatched: 5. The germline CDR1 and CDR2 sequences are SQVTM and ANQGSEA.

The chain's CDR3 is CASSSTGSEQYF. The CDR3 region has the DNA TGTGCCAGCAGTTCTACAGGGAGCGAGCAGTACTTC. This rearrangement joins TRBV6-5 to TRBJ2-7; tentative D call: TRBD1 (6 bases). The V and J ends lost 4 bases and 6 bases respectively, with 10 bases between them. This CDR3 spans 12 amino acids. Per germline, CDR1 MNHEY and CDR2 SVGAGI.

The chain links TRBV19 to TRBJ2-5; a weak D match, TRBD1 (6 bases). V shed 5 bases and J shed 4 bases, with 17 bases lying between them. There are 15 residues in the CDR3. Germline CDR1 is LNHDA and CDR2 is SQIVND (reference sequence). The CDR3: CASSFQGKNRETQYF. The CDR3 nucleotides are TGTGCCAGTAGTTTCCAGGGGAAAAATAGAGAGACCCAGTACTTC.

The genes are TRBV19 and TRBJ2-2, with 10 bases fitting TRBD1. The germline CDR1 and CDR2 sequences are LNHDA and SQIVND (reference sequence). Germline trimming cut 2 bases from V and 6 bases from J; bases unmatched to any gene: 3. The CDR3 covers 15 residues. The CDR3 region has the DNA TGTGCCAGTAGTATAAAAGGACAGGGGGCCGGGGAGCTGTTTTTT. Its protein is CASSIKGQGAGELFF.

The V and J genes are TRBV11-3 and TRBJ2-4; D is ambiguous. Germline V lookup: CDR1 SGHNT, CDR2 YENEEA. The V end lost 0 bases, the J end lost 1 base, and 13 bases lay between the germline ends. This CDR3 has 17 residues. CDR3 sequence: CASSLDQENAAKNIQYF. CDR3 in DNA: TGTGCCAGCAGCTTAGATCAAGAAAATGCGGCCAAAAACATTCAGTACTTC.

V and J are TRBV2 and TRBJ2-1; D unresolved. Germline CDR1 is SNHLY and CDR2 is FYNNEI. Trimming pared 1 base from V and 8 bases from J, leaving 21 bases between. This CDR3 spans 17 amino acids. DNA of the CDR3: TGTGCCAGCAGTGAAGAAGGCAGGATCCCCACCGGTTATGAGCAGTTCTTC. It specifies CASSEEGRIPTGYEQFF. Full variable domain (remainder filled in from reference TRBV2 and TRBJ2-1): EPEVTQTPSHQVTQMGQEVILRCVPISNHLYFYWYRQILGQKVEFLVSFYNNEISEKSEIFDDQFSVERPDGSNFTLKIRSTKLEDSAMYFCASSEEGRIPTGYEQFFGPGTRLTVL.

The V call is TRBV6-6, the J call TRBJ2-7; TRBD2 might be the D (5 bases). The CDR3 loop spans 14 amino acids. CDR1 is MNHNY and CDR2 is SVGAGI in the germline V gene (reference sequence). Trimming left V 7 bases short and J 3 bases short, with 16 bases between. CDR3 amino acids: CASTRGGLSYEQYF. The CDR3 DNA reads as TGTGCCAGCACCAGAGGAGGCCTAAGCTACGAGCAGTACTTC.